The 19 T cell receptor beta chains given below trace back to one sample, sequenced in a study of early T cells in non-severe SARS-CoV-2 infection. Each CDR3 protein is one row after TCRdb ran MiXCR on the 5' RACE reads. The table records fewer than 85,000 distinct CDR3 sequences, roughly an eighth of them present only once. Sequencing was carried out using whole blood. All receptors derive from an adult who was a healthcare worker with PCR-confirmed SARS-CoV-2 infection or an uninfected control (not recorded which).

This clonotype was observed many times. The chain links TRBV5-4 to TRBJ2-7; TRBD1 might be the D (5 bases). Germline V gives CDR1 SGHNT, CDR2 YYREEE (reference sequence). V was clipped by 0 bases and J by 4 bases, with 8 bases between them. There are 13 residues in the CDR3. CDR3 region: CASSLGGRYEQYF. The CDR3 coding sequence is TGTGCCAGCAGCTTGGGGGGCAGATACGAGCAGTACTTC.

The chain carries TRBV12-3 or TRBV12-4 and TRBJ2-5; tentatively, D is TRBD2 (5 bases). There are 13 residues in the CDR3. V dropped 4 bases and J dropped 4 bases, with 10 bases sitting between them. The CDR3 nucleotides are TGTGCCAGCAGTTCACTAGTTCGAGAGACCCAGTACTTC. It specifies CASSSLVRETQYF.

Only a few counts were recorded for this clonotype. The chain has TRBV28 and TRBJ2-5; D is perhaps TRBD1 (5 bases). This CDR3 region has 13 residues. V lost 5 bases to trimming and J lost 5 bases, with 12 bases between them. Per the germline V gene, CDR1 is MDHEN and CDR2 is SYDVKM. CDR3 sequence reads: CASSVGRAETQYF. The CDR3 bases are TGTGCCAGCAGTGTAGGCAGGGCGGAGACCCAGTACTTC.

The chain carries TRBV30 and TRBJ2-3; tentative D call: TRBD2 (5 bases). The CDR3 length is 14 residues. The V and J ends lost 1 base and 4 bases respectively, with 12 bases between them. CDR1 and CDR2 from the germline V gene are GTSNPN and SVGIG (reference sequence). In DNA form, the CDR3 reads TGTGCCTGGAGTGGGGAGAGCCGATCAGATACGCAGTATTTT. This codes for CAWSGESRSDTQYF.

The chain joins TRBV2 to TRBJ1-2; D call uncertain. There are 13 residues in the CDR3. The V gene lost 10 bases and the J gene lost 8 bases, with 20 bases spanning the gap. Per germline, CDR1 SNHLY and CDR2 FYNNEI. The CDR3 loop reads CATMISTVDGYTF. As DNA, the CDR3 is TGTGCCACCATGATCTCAACAGTAGACGGCTACACCTTC.

The chain has TRBV5-6 and TRBJ2-7; D gene ambiguous. With 4 bases removed from V and 3 bases from J, the gap between germline ends came to 11 bases. Germline values: CDR1 SGHDT, CDR2 YYEEEE. The CDR3 sequence is 13 residues long. CDR3 sequence reads: CASSTQDFYEQYF. The CDR3 coding sequence is TGTGCCAGCAGCACCCAAGACTTCTACGAGCAGTACTTC.

This clonotype has more than one count but fewer than ten. The chain has TRBV30 and TRBJ1-5; D unresolved. The V gene's germline CDR1 is GTSNPN and CDR2 SVGIG (reference sequence). V was trimmed by 0 bases and J by 5 bases, leaving 11 bases between them. The CDR3 length is 14 residues. CDR3 sequence (DNA): TGTGCCTGGAGTGTATCGGCCTTCGATCAGCCCCAGCATTTT. Protein: CAWSVSAFDQPQHF.

This clonotype was detected many times. The rearrangement joins TRBV7-2 to TRBJ2-5; tentative D call: TRBD2 (5 bases). V gave up 0 bases and J gave up 4 bases, with 9 bases separating them. The CDR3 totals 14 residues. Germline V gives CDR1 SGHTA, CDR2 FQGNSA. CDR3 nucleotides: TGTGCCAGCAGCTTAGCTTCCGCGGGAGAGACCCAGTACTTC. The encoded protein is CASSLASAGETQYF.

This chain joins TRBV7-6 and TRBJ2-1; 8 bases agree with TRBD2. Trimming took 3 bases from V and 8 from J; bases not matched to a gene: 9. This CDR3 spans 15 amino acids. Germline-derived CDR1 and CDR2 are SGHVS and FNYEAQ. CDR3 DNA sequence: TGTGCCAGCAGCTTGAACCCAGCGGGGGCCCATGAGCAGTTCTTC. Amino acid sequence: CASSLNPAGAHEQFF.

This clonotype was observed a few times. The rearrangement links TRBV27 to TRBJ2-1; 10 bases align to TRBD2. The germline CDR1 and CDR2 sequences are MNHEY and SMNVEV (reference sequence). Trimming cost V 5 bases and J 4 bases; bases outside gene matches: 8. CDR3 length: 16 residues. DNA of the CDR3: TGTGCCAGCAGTACCCAAGCGGGGGGGCTTTACAATGAGCAGTTCTTC. This encodes CASSTQAGGLYNEQFF.

The chain links TRBV27 to TRBJ1-5, with D tentatively TRBD1 (5 bases). The CDR3 length is 14 residues. Looked up from germline, CDR1 is MNHEY and CDR2 is SMNVEV (reference sequence). The germline V and J ends were trimmed by 2 bases and 4 bases, with 9 bases remaining between them. CDR3 amino acids: CASSLGTWNQPQHF. The CDR3 DNA sequence: TGTGCCAGCAGTTTAGGGACTTGGAATCAGCCCCAGCATTTT.

This clonotype has at least ten counts. V and J are TRBV14 and TRBJ1-1; D gene uncertain. The CDR3 length is 12 residues. The germline CDR1 and CDR2 sequences are SGHDN and FVKESK. V lost 1 base and J 7 bases, leaving 7 bases between the germline ends. CDR3 protein: CASSQGHHEAFF. Written as DNA, the CDR3 is TGTGCCAGCAGCCAAGGACACCATGAAGCTTTCTTT.

The V gene is TRBV30, the J gene TRBJ1-1; D is perhaps TRBD1 (5 bases). CDR1 is GTSNPN and CDR2 is SVGIG in the germline V gene (reference sequence). V was pared by 1 base and J by 1 base, with 13 bases between. The CDR3 sequence is 15 residues long. The CDR3 sequence: CAWSAPGFGNTEAFF. The CDR3 DNA reads TGTGCCTGGAGTGCGCCAGGGTTTGGGAACACTGAAGCTTTCTTT. Variable domain in full (rest from reference TRBV30 and TRBJ1-1): SQTIHQWPATLVQPVGSPLSLECTVEGTSNPNLYWYRQAAGRGLQLLFYSVGIGQISSEVPQNLSASRPQDRQFILSSKKLLLSDSGFYLCAWSAPGFGNTEAFFGQGTRLTVV.

This clonotype was seen at least ten times. The CDR3 DNA sequence: TGTGCCAGCAGTGACAGGCGAGTCCGGGTTTTCTTT. It codes for CASSDRRVRVFF. J is TRBJ1-1 and V is TRBV6-4; no firm D call. Germline V gene sequence: CDR1 MRHNA, CDR2 SNTAGT. The CDR3 consists of 12 residues. V lost 2 bases and J 13 bases, leaving 14 bases between the germline ends.

In its sample, this clonotype was seen a few times. This rearrangement joins TRBV6-2 or TRBV6-3 to TRBJ1-1; D not resolved. The CDR3 is made up of 13 amino acids. The germline CDR1 and CDR2 sequences are MNHEY and SVGEGT. V lost 0 bases to trimming and J lost 10 bases, with 12 bases between them. The CDR3 region is CASSYSSRVGAFF. In DNA, the CDR3 is TGTGCCAGCAGTTACTCGAGTAGGGTTGGAGCTTTCTTT.

Regarding this clonotype: A read error may be the cause here, since a much bigger clone is one base away. The chain joins TRBV20-1 to TRBJ1-3; D perhaps matches TRBD1 (5 bases). CDR3 size: 13 residues. V lost 4 bases to trimming and J lost 8 bases, with 15 bases between them. Germline lookup yields CDR1 DFQATT and CDR2 SNEGSKA (reference sequence). CDR3 coding DNA: TGCAGTGCTATGCTAGGGAAGGGGCACACCATATATTTT. Translating gives CSAMLGKGHTIYF.

This chain joins TRBV5-6 and TRBJ2-5, with D tentatively TRBD1 or TRBD2 (6 bases each). The ends were cut back, 4 bases at V and 5 bases at J, with 21 bases in the middle. CDR1 and CDR2 (germline): SGHDT, YYEEEE. This CDR3 has 16 amino acids. The CDR3 here is CASSANRGEARETQYF. DNA for the CDR3: TGTGCCAGCAGCGCGAATAGGGGGGAGGCTCGGGAGACCCAGTACTTC.

Ten or more counts support this clonotype. The CDR3 region is CSARSLGGAGIGNQPQHF. As DNA, the CDR3 is TGCAGTGCTCGGAGTCTGGGGGGCGCGGGCATAGGCAATCAGCCCCAGCATTTT. The V and J genes are TRBV20-1 and TRBJ1-5; TRBD1 might be the D (6 bases). Trimming took 5 bases from V and 2 from J, leaving 25 bases between them. The CDR3 runs to 18 residues. Germline V lookup: CDR1 DFQATT, CDR2 SNEGSKA (reference sequence).

This clonotype was seen only a few times. The gene calls are TRBV29-1 and TRBJ2-7; the match to TRBD2 covers 14 bases. With V trimmed by 7 bases and J by 5 bases, 7 bases remained unmatched. This CDR3 region has 14 residues. The germline gives CDR1 SQVTM, CDR2 ANQGSEA. As DNA, the CDR3 is TGCAGCGCTCCTGGGACTAGCGGGGGCGACGAGCAGTACTTC. This gives the protein CSAPGTSGGDEQYF.